This T cell receptor beta chain was profiled in a study of regulatory T cells in long-lasting Graves disease. At the level of the study: Those Graves' patients who were newly diagnosed had been on antithyroid drugs under 3 months.

The time point was: newly diagnosed GD, antithyroid drugs for less than 3 months. PBMCs provided the RNA from which the TCR library was made. This clonotype was observed many times. The antigen is unknown. Assembly of TCR beta libraries relied on iRepertoire HTBI primers together with Arm-PCR of CDR3 regions. Per the original methods: Across samples, roughly 58 TRBV and some 15 TRBJ segments were found. TCRdb re-analysed the multiplex PCR reads in MiXCR, keeping a single row per CDR3 protein. It is TCRdb's table, rather than the study itself, that gives the V and J calls and clone size. Here the sample spans about 520,000 distinct CDR3 sequences, around 12% being singletons. Points from the study as a whole: Newly diagnosed Graves' patients had higher TCR diversity than persistent ones.

Another study also made use of these data, one on T cells in Graves' hyperthyroidism and ophthalmopathy. That study reports: The HTBI primer set drove a first-round RT-PCR of the TCR CDR3.

The receptor comes from a woman aged 30 to 39 with Graves disease. The material was peripheral blood mononuclear cells (PBMCs), obtained at new diagnosis, from a patient treated with antithyroid drugs.

The CDR3 DNA sequence: TGTGCCAGCAGTTCCTTCCGGAACAGGGATGGCTACACCTTC. Translated, it gives CASSSFRNRDGYTF. The rearrangement uses TRBV28 and TRBJ1-2; TRBD1 is a possible D gene (6 bases). From germline, CDR1 is MDHEN and CDR2 SYDVKM. The CDR3 is 14 amino acids. The V and J ends lost 4 bases and 6 bases respectively, with 15 bases between them.